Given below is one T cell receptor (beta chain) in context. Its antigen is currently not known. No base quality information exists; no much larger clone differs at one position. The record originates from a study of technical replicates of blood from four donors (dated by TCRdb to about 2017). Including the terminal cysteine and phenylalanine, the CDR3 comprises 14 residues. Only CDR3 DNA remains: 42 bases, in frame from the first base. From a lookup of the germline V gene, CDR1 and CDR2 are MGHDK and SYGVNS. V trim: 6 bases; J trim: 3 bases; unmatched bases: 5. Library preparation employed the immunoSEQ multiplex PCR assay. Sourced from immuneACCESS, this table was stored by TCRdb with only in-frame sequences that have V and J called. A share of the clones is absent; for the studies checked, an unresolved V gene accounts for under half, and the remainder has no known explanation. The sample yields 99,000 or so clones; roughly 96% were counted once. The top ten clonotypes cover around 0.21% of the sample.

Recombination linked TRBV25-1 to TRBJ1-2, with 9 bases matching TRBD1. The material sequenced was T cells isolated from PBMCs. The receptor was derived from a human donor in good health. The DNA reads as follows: TGTGCCAGCAGCGAGACAGGGGGATACTATGGCTACACCTTC. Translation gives CASSETGGYYGYTF.